This TCR beta chain is from a study of blood T cell repertoires in COVID-19. The overall study: Whether acute or convalescent, the COVID-19 samples came from the United States, Italy and Spain. Sources were T cells, B-cell-depleted T cells, or PBMCs; the material itself was cDNA or gDNA.

Authors' data handling: Amplification from reference gene primers served as the basis for estimated nucleated cell counts. Clones were read by immunoSEQ multiplex PCR, and TCRdb kept only the in-frame ones, dropping some. V, J and clone size derive from that table, while D and trimming were established from the DNA sequence. The data hold 100,000 to 120,000 clones, with approximately 85% observed a single time. CDR1 and CDR2 from the germline V gene are MDHEN and SYDVKM. The CDR3 has 16 residues. V gave up 6 bases and J gave up 6 bases; unmatched junction bases: 9. Sequenced input: peripheral blood. This sequence was found in a woman aged 55 to 70 with acute or convalescent COVID-19. This chain connects TRBV28 to TRBJ2-2, with 11 bases lining up with TRBD2. The CDR3 DNA sequence: TGTGCCAGCAGCCCCGTGGTAGCGGGGGGGCCCGGGGAGCTGTTTTTT. Its protein product is CASSPVVAGGPGELFF.